This passage covers 5 T cell receptor beta chains from one sample sequenced in a study of molecular identifiers for immune sequencing clone quantification. In TCRdb, the PCR reads were re-called with MiXCR into one record per CDR3 protein. Seen here are roughly 90,000 distinct CDR3 sequences, around 19% observed once, and the top ten hold around 0.91%. The sample taken for sequencing was naive CD8+ T cells from blood, with Jurkat cell RNA spiked in. Subset denoted: FACS-sorted CD8+CD4-CCR7+CD45RA+ naive T cells. These receptors all come from a human donor in good health. Some libraries in this study had Jurkat cell RNA spiked in.

The V gene is TRBV27, the J gene TRBJ2-7, with 8 bases aligning to TRBD2. CDR3 size: 14 residues. V lost 7 bases, J lost 5 bases, and 10 bases stayed unmatched. In germline, CDR1 is MNHEY, CDR2 SMNVEV (reference sequence). This CDR3 reads CASIPAGGADEQYF. In nucleotides, the CDR3 is TGTGCCAGCATACCGGCGGGAGGTGCCGACGAGCAGTACTTC.

This clonotype was recorded many times. The CDR3 spells CASSRVERGGRDEQFF. CDR3 nucleotides: TGCGCCAGCAGCCGGGTGGAGCGGGGGGGCCGGGATGAGCAGTTCTTC. The chain carries TRBV4-3 and TRBJ2-1; 10 positions agree with TRBD2. Germline V lookup: CDR1 LGHNA, CDR2 YSLEER. J was trimmed by 8 bases and V by 4 bases; bases with no gene match: 11. The CDR3 length is 16 residues.

This clonotype was seen at least ten times. This sequence joins TRBV10-3 and TRBJ2-3, with 14 bases that match TRBD2. The CDR3 extends over 16 amino acids. Per the germline V gene, CDR1 is ENHRY and CDR2 is SYGVKD. After removal of 4 bases from V and 6 bases from J, the junction contained 6 bases not matched to a gene. CDR3 nucleotides: TGTGCCATCAGTGGCGGACTAGCGGGGGGTGGCGATACGCAGTATTTT. Translating gives CAISGGLAGGGDTQYF.

This clonotype has ten or more counts. The V and J genes are TRBV15 and TRBJ2-1; a weak D match, TRBD1 (6 bases). The CDR3 contains 15 residues. Germline V gene data show CDR1 as LNHNV and CDR2 as YYDKDF (reference sequence). Between the trimmed V and J ends, which lost 4 bases and 3 bases, there was a span of 13 bases. The CDR3 spells CATSKDRNRYNEQFF. CDR3 DNA sequence: TGTGCCACCAGCAAAGACAGGAATCGCTACAATGAGCAGTTCTTC.

This clonotype was counted ten times or more. The chain combines TRBV13 with TRBJ2-1, with TRBD1 identical over 7 bases. Trimming removed 4 bases from V and 2 bases from J; junction bases left unmatched: 14. Germline V gives CDR1 PRHDT, CDR2 FYEKMQ (reference sequence). The CDR3 totals 18 residues. CDR3 region: CASSSPGTGVYAYNEQFF. Written as DNA, the CDR3 is TGTGCCAGCAGCTCCCCGGGAACAGGGGTTTATGCCTACAATGAGCAGTTCTTC.